This section outlines one T cell receptor (beta chain) sequence together with its context. The antigen is not known. This specimen comes from a study of OX40 agonist ivuxolimab in advanced cancers. About the research overall: At doses from 0.01 to 10 mg/kg, patients were given intravenous ivuxolimab every 2 weeks. The study reported partial responses in three patients: one hepatocellular carcinoma, two cutaneous melanoma.

CDR1 SGHNT and CDR2 YYREEE come from the germline V gene (reference sequence). The CDR3 loop spans 13 amino acids. V gave up 4 bases and J gave up 6 bases; unmatched junction bases: 6. General study points: Both CD4+ and CD8+ T cell populations in blood had undergone clonal expansion by week 6 at 0.1 to 3.0 mg/kg.

The protocol was immunoSEQ multiplex PCR, while the TCRdb copy is restricted to in-frame clones and leaves out a portion. Of roughly 35,000 clones detected, approximately 82% appear once; the ten largest clones hold approximately 2%. The receptor comes from an adult with an advanced solid tumor such as melanoma, head and neck, liver or kidney cancer. The source was CD4+ or CD8+ T cells sorted from blood, collected in a trial of the OX40 agonist ivuxolimab. The genes are TRBV5-4 and TRBJ2-5; the match to TRBD2 covers 7 bases. The CDR3 loop reads CASSRGGGQTQYF. The CDR3 DNA sequence: TGTGCCAGCAGCCGCGGCGGGGGACAGACCCAGTACTTC.